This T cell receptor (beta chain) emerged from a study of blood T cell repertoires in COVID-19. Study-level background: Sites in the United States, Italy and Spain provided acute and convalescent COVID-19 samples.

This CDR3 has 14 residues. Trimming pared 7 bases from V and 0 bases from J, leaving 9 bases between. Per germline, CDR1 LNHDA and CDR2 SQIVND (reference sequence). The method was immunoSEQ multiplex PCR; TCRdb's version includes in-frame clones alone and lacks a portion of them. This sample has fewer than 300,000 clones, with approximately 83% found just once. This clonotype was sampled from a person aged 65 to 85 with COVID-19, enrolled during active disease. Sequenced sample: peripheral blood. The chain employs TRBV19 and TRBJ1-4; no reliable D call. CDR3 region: CASTRRATNEKLFF. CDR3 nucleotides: TGTGCCAGTACCCGACGGGCAACTAATGAAAAACTGTTTTTT.